These 29 T cell receptor beta chains came from one sample sequenced in a study of beta chain features in type 1 diabetes. cDNA synthesis used the whole RNA isolate, giving expressed TCRB sequences. Libraries were prepared by immunoSEQ multiplex PCR; TCRdb keeps only in-frame clonotypes and omits some of them. The sample holds a few hundred thousand clones, roughly 9.6% seen once. The sequenced material came from naive CD4+ T cells from blood. These receptors all stem from a woman between 18 and 29 years old in good health.

A few counts support this clone. This chain joins TRBV7-2 and TRBJ2-1; D gene unclear. The germline gives CDR1 SGHTA, CDR2 FQGNSA. The V end was cut by 3 bases, the J end by 13 bases, with 10 bases between. This CDR3 contains 11 residues. This chain's CDR3 is CASSFALAQFF. Written as DNA, the CDR3 is TGTGCCAGCAGCTTCGCCCTGGCTCAGTTCTTC.

The CDR3 bases are TGTGCCAGCAGCCCTGGAGGGGGACAGGGGGCTGTCGCTGAAGCTTTCTTT. It translates to CASSPGGGQGAVAEAFF. V gene TRBV5-6 combines with J gene TRBJ1-1, with 12 bases that match TRBD1. The ends lost 4 bases at V and 6 bases at J; junction bases unmatched: 13. Germline V gives CDR1 SGHDT, CDR2 YYEEEE. The CDR3 runs 17 residues.

The chain carries TRBV9 and TRBJ1-2; 9 nucleotides match TRBD1. The V segment lost 3 bases and the J segment 8 bases; nucleotides outside the gene matches: 8. The CDR3 covers 14 residues. Germline values: CDR1 SGDLS, CDR2 YYNGEE. The CDR3 region has the DNA TGTGCCAGCAGCGGGGGGACAGGGACGTGGGGCTACACCTTC. Protein: CASSGGTGTWGYTF.

This clone occurred many times. The CDR3 bases are TGTGCCAGCAGCTTAGGGGGACTCTACGAGCAGTACTTC. Its protein is CASSLGGLYEQYF. The rearrangement links TRBV7-3 to TRBJ2-7; D is perhaps TRBD2 (6 bases). The CDR3 totals 13 residues. CDR1 and CDR2 from the germline V gene are SGHTA and FQGTGA. Trimming cost V 2 bases and J 3 bases, with 8 bases left between them.

The rearrangement uses TRBV27 and TRBJ1-6; D unresolved. The CDR3 is 14 residues long. Germline CDR1 MNHEY, CDR2 SMNVEV (reference sequence). With 3 bases removed from V and 9 bases from J, the gap between germline ends came to 12 bases. The CDR3 is CASSLLANRSPLHF. The DNA of the CDR3 is TGTGCCAGCAGTTTGCTGGCAAATCGTTCACCCCTCCACTTT.

At least ten counts were recorded for this clone. CDR3 nucleotides: TGTGCCAGCAGCAGGGAGGTCCAAGAGACCCAGTACTTC. Its protein product is CASSREVQETQYF. The gene calls are TRBV7-9 and TRBJ2-5, with D possibly being TRBD2 (6 bases). Trimming left V 5 bases short and J 1 base short, with 8 bases between. Germline V gene lookup returns CDR1 SEHNR and CDR2 FQNEAQ (reference sequence). This CDR3 region has 13 residues.

The chain joins TRBV7-9 to TRBJ2-5, with 7 positions matching TRBD1. V trimming: 5 bases; J trimming: 0 bases; junction bases outside the gene matches: 3. This CDR3 comprises 14 residues. Germline CDR1 SEHNR, CDR2 FQNEAQ (reference sequence). Here the CDR3 DNA reads TGTGCCAGCAGCCCGGGACAGAACCAAGAGACCCAGTACTTC. This gives the protein CASSPGQNQETQYF.

This rearrangement joins TRBV5-1 to TRBJ2-7; 9 bases align to TRBD1. The CDR3 has 13 residues. With 4 bases clipped from V and 3 bases from J, the junction kept 2 bases outside the gene matches. Germline CDR1 and CDR2: SGHRS and YFSETQ. As DNA, the CDR3 is TGCGCCAGCAGCGCGGGACAGGGCTACGAGCAGTACTTC. Amino acids: CASSAGQGYEQYF.

In this sample, this clone turned up a few times. This rearrangement joins TRBV11-2 to TRBJ1-2; D unclear. Germline CDR1 and CDR2: SGHAT and FQNNGV. There are 14 residues in the CDR3. V lost 1 base and J 3 bases, leaving 9 bases between the germline ends. CDR3 sequence (DNA): TGTGCCAGCAGCTTAGGAGGGTTCGACTATGGCTACACCTTC. Protein: CASSLGGFDYGYTF.

This clone was seen only a few times. The chain combines TRBV28 with TRBJ1-2, with a tentative D call TRBD1 (5 bases). V lost 1 base to trimming and J lost 6 bases, with 18 bases between them. Germline values: CDR1 MDHEN, CDR2 SYDVKM. This CDR3 contains 16 residues. The CDR3 sequence is CASSLLSTGSDHGYTF. For the CDR3, the DNA is TGTGCCAGCAGTTTATTAAGTACAGGCTCAGACCATGGCTACACCTTC.

This clone turned up a few times. The genes are TRBV30 and TRBJ2-5; 10 positions agree with TRBD1. V dropped 0 bases and J dropped 9; count of bases not matched to a gene: 1. The CDR3 has 12 amino acids. Germline CDR1 is GTSNPN and CDR2 is SVGIG (reference sequence). This CDR3 reads CAWSVGTGAQYF. The DNA for the CDR3 is TGTGCCTGGAGTGTGGGGACAGGGGCCCAGTACTTC. Combining the CDR3 with reference TRBV30 and TRBJ2-5 gives the whole variable domain SQTIHQWPATLVQPVGSPLSLECTVEGTSNPNLYWYRQAAGRGLQLLFYSVGIGQISSEVPQNLSASRPQDRQFILSSKKLLLSDSGFYLCAWSVGTGAQYFGPGTRLLVL.

This clone was recorded once. V is TRBV5-1 and J is TRBJ2-5; 9 nucleotides agree with TRBD1. This CDR3 is 15 amino acids long. V shed 4 bases and J 4 bases; nucleotides not matched to a gene: 8. Per germline, CDR1 SGHRS and CDR2 YFSETQ. The CDR3 is CASSPGTGFRETQYF. The CDR3 region has the DNA TGCGCCAGCAGCCCGGGGACAGGGTTTAGAGAGACCCAGTACTTC.

The chain has TRBV5-4 and TRBJ2-5; 9 nucleotides line up with TRBD1. The V segment lost 4 bases and the J segment 11 bases; nucleotides outside the gene matches: 15. CDR1 is SGHNT, CDR2 YYREEE, per germline (reference sequence). CDR3 size: 15 residues. DNA of the CDR3: TGTGCCAGCAGCACACTCGGACAGGGGACGGCGGAGCAGTACTTC. This sequence encodes CASSTLGQGTAEQYF.

This clone showed up just a few times. The chain couples TRBV30 to TRBJ1-1; D may be TRBD1 (5 bases). The CDR3 has 14 residues. Trimming cost V 3 bases and J 3 bases, with 14 bases left between them. CDR1 and CDR2 from the germline V gene are GTSNPN and SVGIG (reference sequence). The CDR3 loop is CAWRGGSGYTEAFF. In nucleotides, the CDR3 is TGTGCCTGGAGGGGGGGATCGGGGTACACTGAAGCTTTCTTT.

J is TRBJ2-1 and V is TRBV7-2, with 11 bases fitting TRBD2. V dropped 4 bases and J dropped 7; count of bases not matched to a gene: 9. The CDR3 runs 16 residues. From germline, CDR1 is SGHTA and CDR2 FQGNSA. This chain's CDR3 is CASSSRSGGAGNEQFF. The CDR3 region has the DNA TGTGCCAGCAGCTCACGTAGCGGGGGGGCCGGGAATGAGCAGTTCTTC.

This clone was counted a few times. The V call is TRBV5-1, the J call TRBJ2-7; maybe TRBD1 (5 bases). Trimming stripped 1 base from V and 2 bases from J, with 16 bases between. Germline V gives CDR1 SGHRS, CDR2 YFSETQ. The CDR3 has 16 residues. In nucleotides, the CDR3 is TGCGCCAGCAGCTTGTATATTGGGGCCCAACCCTACGAGCAGTACTTC. Amino acids: CASSLYIGAQPYEQYF.

This clone was seen more than once but under ten times. The chain has TRBV27 and TRBJ2-7, with 7 positions matching TRBD1. CDR1 is MNHEY, CDR2 SMNVEV, per germline (reference sequence). CDR3 length: 15 amino acids. J gave up 4 bases and V 5 bases, and 11 bases lay outside the gene matches. The CDR3, as DNA: TGTGCCAGCAGTCAAGCCGGGACAGAGCTGTACGAGCAGTACTTC. Amino acids: CASSQAGTELYEQYF.

V gene TRBV19 combines with J gene TRBJ2-7; D perhaps matches TRBD2 (5 bases). The CDR3 has 13 amino acids. V was pared by 6 bases and J by 4 bases, with 13 bases between. Germline-derived CDR1 and CDR2 are LNHDA and SQIVND (reference sequence). CDR3 DNA sequence: TGTGCCAGTAGGCAGAATGGAGGATACGAGCAGTACTTC. Translated, it gives CASRQNGGYEQYF.

In its sample, this clone was seen a few times. The genes are TRBV29-1 and TRBJ1-3; the D is unclear. The ends were cut back, 6 bases at V and 4 bases at J, with 13 bases in the middle. There are 13 residues in the CDR3. Germline CDR1 and CDR2: SQVTM and ANQGSEA. The CDR3 DNA follows: TGCAGCGTCAGCCTCGGGGTCGGAAACACCATATATTTT. Encoded protein: CSVSLGVGNTIYF.

The CDR3 region is CASSSYMNEKLFF. As DNA, the CDR3 is TGTGCCAGCAGTTCTTACATGAATGAAAAACTGTTTTTT. The genes are TRBV27 and TRBJ1-4; D call uncertain. V was cut by 4 bases and J by 5 bases, with 8 bases left in between. Germline assignment: CDR1 MNHEY and CDR2 SMNVEV (reference sequence). This CDR3 comprises 13 residues.

The rearrangement links TRBV15 to TRBJ2-5; TRBD2 might be the D (6 bases). The CDR3 loop spans 15 amino acids. Trimming pared 5 bases from V and 5 bases from J, leaving 18 bases between. CDR1 is LNHNV and CDR2 is YYDKDF in the germline V gene (reference sequence). The CDR3 sequence is CATSSRRVYEETQYF. The CDR3 DNA sequence: TGTGCCACCAGCTCCCGGAGGGTCTACGAGGAGACCCAGTACTTC. The full variable domain, rest sourced from reference TRBV15 and TRBJ2-5, is DAMVIQNPRYQVTQFGKPVTLSCSQTLNHNVMYWYQQKSSQAPKLLFHYYDKDFNNEADTPDNFQSRRPNTSFCFLDIRSPGLGDTAMYLCATSSRRVYEETQYFGPGTRLLVL.

There are a few counts of this clone. This sequence joins TRBV25-1 and TRBJ2-7, with D maybe TRBD2 (6 bases). The CDR3 has 14 residues. Between the trimmed V and J ends, which lost 1 base and 7 bases, there was a span of 14 bases. Germline assignment: CDR1 MGHDK and CDR2 SYGVNS. Here the CDR3 DNA reads TGTGCCAGCAGTGAATTCGGGGGAGCGGGTGAGCAGTACTTC. As protein: CASSEFGGAGEQYF.

This clone was picked up a small number of times. The rearrangement joins TRBV5-1 to TRBJ2-5; 7 positions agree with TRBD2. V lost 0 bases and J lost 3; bases outside the gene matches: 5. The germline gives CDR1 SGHRS, CDR2 YFSETQ. This CDR3 has 15 residues. Here the CDR3 reads CASSLVTGGKETQYF. The CDR3 DNA reads TGCGCCAGCAGCTTGGTGACGGGGGGAAAAGAGACCCAGTACTTC.

The J gene is TRBJ2-7, the V gene TRBV5-8; the D gene is possibly TRBD1 (5 bases). V gave up 1 base and J gave up 2 bases, with 16 bases separating them. CDR1 is SGHTS and CDR2 is YDEGEE in the germline V gene. The CDR3 spans 16 residues. The CDR3 DNA reads as TGTGCCAGCAGCTTGAGCAGGGCAGAAACACCCTACGAGCAGTACTTC. Translated, it gives CASSLSRAETPYEQYF.

The chain employs TRBV5-1 and TRBJ2-7; TRBD2 is a possible D gene (6 bases). This CDR3 comprises 13 residues. Germline V CDR1 and CDR2: SGHRS, YFSETQ. Between the trimmed V and J ends, which lost 4 bases and 7 bases, there was a span of 15 bases. CDR3 in DNA: TGCGCCAGCAGCCAGGAACTAGCTCGGGAGCAGTACTTC. This encodes CASSQELAREQYF.

The chain links TRBV19 to TRBJ2-2, with 7 positions matching TRBD1. This CDR3 spans 13 amino acids. The germline gives CDR1 LNHDA, CDR2 SQIVND (reference sequence). The ends lost 5 bases at V and 15 bases at J; junction bases unmatched: 12. CDR3 sequence (DNA): TGTGCCAGTAGTCGGACAGCAGGGGGTACGGTGTTTTTT. Residues: CASSRTAGGTVFF.

This clone was detected only a few times. The chain combines TRBV5-1 with TRBJ2-7; 14 bases are a match to TRBD2. The germline V gene has CDR1 SGHRS and CDR2 YFSETQ. CDR3 size: 16 residues. V shed 4 bases, J shed 4 bases, and the junction held 7 bases outside the gene matches. CDR3 residues: CASSKGLAGAFYEQYF. For the CDR3, the DNA is TGCGCCAGCAGCAAGGGACTAGCGGGAGCTTTTTACGAGCAGTACTTC.

V usage is TRBV18 and J usage is TRBJ2-7, with 7 bases that match TRBD1. The CDR3 has 15 residues. V gave up 3 bases and J gave up 6 bases; unmatched junction bases: 11. Germline V gene sequence: CDR1 KGHSH, CDR2 LQKENI. The CDR3 DNA is TGTGCCAGCTCACCTCCGGGACAGCCCCTCTCCGAGCAGTACTTC. This codes for CASSPPGQPLSEQYF.

This clone turned up a few times. The chain couples TRBV5-1 to TRBJ2-3; D is possibly TRBD2 (6 bases). V lost 2 bases and J 7 bases, leaving 8 bases between the germline ends. Germline lookup yields CDR1 SGHRS and CDR2 YFSETQ. The CDR3 has 12 residues. CDR3 loop: CASSFGDYTQYF. The CDR3 DNA reads as TGCGCCAGCAGCTTCGGGGACTATACGCAGTATTTT.